The 5 T cell receptor beta chains listed next were all sequenced from one sample in a study of beta chain features in type 1 diabetes. Expressed TCRB transcripts were sequenced because the entire RNA isolate underwent reverse transcription. TCRdb's table, derived via immunoSEQ multiplex PCR, lists solely in-frame clones and lacks some. The sample gives fewer than 350,000 clones, 7.5% to 9.5% of which show up once; approximately 1% is in the top ten. Sequenced sample: central memory CD4+ T cells from blood. Receptors originate from a woman between 18 and 29 years old in good health.

The CDR3: CATSTRPSGANVLTF. DNA of the CDR3: TGTGCCACCAGCACTAGACCCTCTGGGGCCAACGTCCTGACTTTC. V is TRBV15 and J is TRBJ2-6; the D is unclear. The V end lost 4 bases, the J end lost 0 bases, and 7 bases lay between the germline ends. In germline, CDR1 is LNHNV, CDR2 YYDKDF (reference sequence). This CDR3 spans 15 amino acids.

There are a few counts of this clone. The chain couples TRBV5-1 to TRBJ1-1; unclear D gene. The V and J ends lost 7 bases and 7 bases respectively, with 14 bases between them. CDR3 length equals 12 residues. Germline assignment: CDR1 SGHRS and CDR2 YFSETQ. This CDR3 reads CASYLQIGEAFF. The CDR3 region has the DNA TGCGCCAGCTACCTACAGATAGGTGAAGCTTTCTTT. Full variable domain (remainder filled in from reference TRBV5-1 and TRBJ1-1): KAGVTQTPRYLIKTRGQQVTLSCSPISGHRSVSWYQQTPGQGLQFLFEYFSETQRNKGNFPGRFSGRQFSNSRSEMNVSTLELGDSALYLCASYLQIGEAFFGQGTRLTVV.

This chain connects TRBV7-2 to TRBJ1-2; maybe TRBD1 (6 bases). This CDR3 has 16 amino acids. From germline, CDR1 is SGHTA and CDR2 FQGNSA. V dropped 0 bases and J dropped 4 bases, with 15 bases sitting between them. The CDR3 loop is CASSLAGQSILYGYTF. Here the CDR3 DNA reads TGTGCCAGCAGCTTAGCTGGACAGAGCATCCTCTATGGCTACACCTTC.

This clone was detected a few times. This chain uses TRBV5-1 with TRBJ2-5; maybe TRBD2 (5 bases). This CDR3 is built from 15 residues. CDR1 is SGHRS, CDR2 YFSETQ, per germline. The germline V and J ends were trimmed by 1 base and 1 base, with 11 bases remaining between them. The CDR3 region is CASSLLGDSQETQYF. In DNA, the CDR3 is TGCGCCAGCAGCTTGCTCGGGGATAGCCAAGAGACCCAGTACTTC.

This clone occurred a few times. The chain joins TRBV27 to TRBJ2-7; D uncertain. Per germline, CDR1 MNHEY and CDR2 SMNVEV (reference sequence). Trimming removed 5 bases at V and 7 bases at J, with 12 bases between. The CDR3 extends over 12 amino acids. The CDR3 region has the DNA TGTGCCAGCAGTCCCGAAGTGGGGGAGCAGTACTTC. Its translation is CASSPEVGEQYF.